The 9 T cell receptor beta chains below come from one sample, sequenced in a study of identical twins. TCRdb called the 5' RACE reads again in MiXCR, with one record for every CDR3 protein. The top ten hold more than 0.8% of the sample, which has about 500,000 distinct CDR3 sequences, around 15% seen once. This sample was also put to use in a study of yellow fever vaccine responses in identical twins.

The sequenced sample consisted of CD4+ T cells sorted from blood. The receptors stem from a woman aged 18-29 years in good health.

The chain has TRBV6-1 and TRBJ1-4; the D gene is possibly TRBD1 (6 bases). The ends were cut back, 4 bases at V and 10 bases at J, with 13 bases in the middle. Germline V gene data show CDR1 as MNHNS and CDR2 as SASEGT. The CDR3 covers 13 residues. The CDR3 sequence is CASSARTERKLFF. DNA of the CDR3: TGTGCCAGCAGTGCGAGGACAGAAAGAAAACTGTTTTTT.

This clonotype was counted only a few times. This chain joins TRBV27 and TRBJ2-1; 14 bases are shared with TRBD2. This CDR3 is built from 17 residues. The V gene end was trimmed by 5 bases and the J gene end by 6 bases; junction bases not matched to a gene: 9. The germline V gene encodes CDR1 MNHEY and CDR2 SMNVEV (reference sequence). The CDR3 DNA follows: TGTGCCAGCAGTCCGGGGGGACTAGCGGGAGTGGTCAATGAGCAGTTCTTC. Translated: CASSPGGLAGVVNEQFF.

This clonotype has more than one count but fewer than ten. The CDR3 here is CASSQRVAGGASYEQYF. The CDR3 DNA follows: TGCGCCAGCAGCCAAAGAGTAGCGGGAGGGGCCTCCTACGAGCAGTACTTC. This chain links TRBV4-1 with TRBJ2-7; TRBD2 agrees at 11 bases. Trimming removed 2 bases from V and 0 bases from J; junction bases left unmatched: 6. The CDR3 is 17 residues long. The germline CDR1 and CDR2 sequences are MGHRA and YSYEKL.

The genes are TRBV20-1 and TRBJ2-5; 8 bases line up with TRBD2. There are 17 residues in the CDR3. In germline, CDR1 is DFQATT, CDR2 SNEGSKA (reference sequence). Unmatched junction bases numbered 15, after V lost 2 bases and J lost 4 bases. CDR3 sequence reads: CSARKPNFGLALETQYF. DNA of the CDR3: TGCAGTGCTAGAAAACCTAACTTCGGACTAGCCTTAGAGACCCAGTACTTC.

The table lists this clonotype with a few counts. J is TRBJ2-7 and V is TRBV6-2 or TRBV6-3; 15 nucleotides agree with TRBD2. V was clipped by 7 bases and J by 1 base; unmatched bases: 11. Germline values: CDR1 MNHEY, CDR2 SVGEGT. This CDR3 region has 18 residues. Here the CDR3 DNA reads TGTGCCAGCAACTTCCAAAGGGGACTAGCGGGAGGTTCCTACGAGCAGTACTTC. Residues: CASNFQRGLAGGSYEQYF.

The sample holds a few counts of this clonotype. V gene TRBV20-1 combines with J gene TRBJ2-7, with 7 nucleotides matching TRBD1. The CDR3 loop spans 18 amino acids. Germline CDR1 reads DFQATT; CDR2 reads SNEGSKA (reference sequence). V was clipped by 3 bases and J by 2 bases; unmatched bases: 19. CDR3 DNA sequence: TGCAGTGCTAGGAAGTTAAGGGACAGCAAAACACTAACCTACGAGCAGTACTTC. Translated: CSARKLRDSKTLTYEQYF.

A note on this clonotype: A read error is likely, as this CDR3 ends without the conserved phenylalanine or tryptophan. The rearrangement links TRBV28 to TRBJ1-2; D is ambiguous. The CDR3 loop spans 13 amino acids. The V and J ends lost 6 bases and 0 bases respectively, with 8 bases between them. Germline assignment: CDR1 MDHEN and CDR2 SYDVKM. The CDR3 region has the DNA TGTGCCAGCAGGTTGTTGCCTAACTATGGCTACACCTAC. Its translation is CASRLLPNYGYTY.

V and J are TRBV18 and TRBJ2-1; D possibly uses TRBD1 or TRBD2 (7 bases each). The CDR3 runs 15 residues. Trimming shortened V by 3 bases and J by 4 bases, and 13 bases separated the two germline ends. Germline V gene sequence: CDR1 KGHSH, CDR2 LQKENI. CDR3 residues: CASSPGGGRYNEQFF. The CDR3 nucleotides are TGTGCCAGCTCACCGGGAGGGGGCCGGTACAATGAGCAGTTCTTC.

This clonotype came up a few times. The rearrangement links TRBV20-1 to TRBJ2-1; D is unresolved. The CDR3 covers 14 residues. CDR1 is DFQATT and CDR2 is SNEGSKA in the germline V gene (reference sequence). Trimming left V 3 bases short and J 6 bases short, with 15 bases between. The CDR3 sequence is CSARARVSGNEQFF. Written as DNA, the CDR3 is TGCAGTGCTAGGGCCCGGGTCTCAGGCAATGAGCAGTTCTTC.